These 7 T cell receptor beta chains share one sample of origin, sequenced in a study of cytomegalovirus exposure and HLA in healthy donors. Primers for the PCR totalled 60 Vbeta and 13 Jbeta. Profiling relied on immunoSEQ multiplex PCR, and the TCRdb table lists in-frame clones only, not all of them. Altogether some 30,000 clones are present, 35% to 55% being singletons, with the ten largest covering roughly 2%. The sequencing sample was made of PBMCs. The receptor source for this set is a woman aged 45 to 65 in good health and CMV-seronegative.

J is TRBJ2-3 and V is TRBV7-6; D is possibly TRBD1 (6 bases). This CDR3 is 15 amino acids long. Germline V lookup: CDR1 SGHVS, CDR2 FNYEAQ. Between the trimmed V and J ends, which lost 1 base and 2 bases, there was a span of 10 bases. In DNA, the CDR3 is TGTGCCAGCAGCTTAGTCACAGGGTACACAGATACGCAGTATTTT. It codes for CASSLVTGYTDTQYF.

The V call is TRBV23-1, the J call TRBJ2-1; 10 positions match TRBD2. TRBV23-1 falls under the ORF class, with uncertain function. Trimming at V came to 8 bases and at J to 4 bases, leaving 20 bases not matched to a gene. CDR3 size: 19 residues. The CDR3 protein is CASRIGSLAGDQRYNEQFF. CDR3 nucleotides: TGCGCCAGCCGTATAGGCTCCCTAGCGGGAGACCAACGGTACAATGAGCAGTTCTTC.

CDR3 DNA sequence: TGCGCCAGCAGCTTGTCCCCAACTCAAGCGGGGAACCGGGGCACTGAAGCTTTCTTT. Its translation: CASSLSPTQAGNRGTEAFF. The chain recombines TRBV5-1 with TRBJ1-1; D gene ambiguous. This CDR3 has 19 residues. The germline V gene encodes CDR1 SGHRS and CDR2 YFSETQ. V lost 1 base and J lost 4, with 26 bases in between.

V is TRBV4-2 and J is TRBJ2-5, with D perhaps TRBD1 (6 bases). The germline V gene encodes CDR1 LGHNA and CDR2 YNFKEQ. V lost 2 bases and J 3 bases, leaving 16 bases between the germline ends. The CDR3 has 16 residues. CDR3 coding DNA: TGTGCCAGCAGCCAACTCGGGATCACAGGGAAAGAGACCCAGTACTTC. It translates to CASSQLGITGKETQYF.

There are a few counts of this clone. The rearrangement joins TRBV4-2 to TRBJ2-2; maybe TRBD2 (6 bases). The germline CDR1 and CDR2 sequences are LGHNA and YNFKEQ. The CDR3 extends over 15 amino acids. The germline V and J ends were trimmed by 4 bases and 3 bases, with 12 bases remaining between them. For the CDR3, the DNA is TGTGCCAGCAGCCCCGGGACTCTAGACACCGGGGAGCTGTTTTTT. Its protein product is CASSPGTLDTGELFF.

The genes are TRBV9 and TRBJ1-1; D is ambiguous. CDR3 size: 13 residues. Trimming pared 3 bases from V and 5 bases from J, leaving 11 bases between. CDR1 and CDR2 from the germline V gene are SGDLS and YYNGEE. CDR3 coding DNA: TGTGCCAGCAGCGGCTCCGGGAGGACTGAAGCTTTCTTT. The encoded protein is CASSGSGRTEAFF.

The chain employs TRBV7-2 and TRBJ1-2, with D possibly being TRBD1 (6 bases). CDR3 length: 17 amino acids. V lost 1 base and J 0 bases, leaving 15 bases between the germline ends. Germline V CDR1 and CDR2: SGHTA, FQGNSA. CDR3 DNA sequence: TGTGCCAGCAGCTTAGGTGGGGGGGCCCTTTCTAACTATGGCTACACCTTC. Its protein product is CASSLGGGALSNYGYTF.